The T cell receptor (beta chain) under discussion was sequenced for a study of cytomegalovirus exposure and HLA in healthy donors. Study-wide background: Earlier findings included 100 million to 130 million unique TCR beta sequences obtained from approximately 170 million T cells.

Study outcomes and limitations: Evidence from a later analysis indicated that most CMV-associated TCR beta chains looked HLA-restricted. The authors enumerated some 170 TCR beta chains as linked to cytomegalovirus.

Of note for this clone: What it binds is unknown.

The primer mix had 60 Vbeta and 13 Jbeta primers. Measured with immunoSEQ multiplex PCR; TCRdb has only the in-frame clones, and not every one. The sample has more than 55,000 clones, roughly 80% seen once; the top ten hold roughly 1.6%. The sample comprised PBMCs. The TCR sequence derives from a human donor in good health.

The CDR3 DNA is TGCAGCGTTAGGCAGGCCCATGAGCAGTTCTTC. Its translation: CSVRQAHEQFF. The rearrangement uses TRBV29-1 and TRBJ2-1; D not certain. V was pared by 5 bases and J by 8 bases, with 10 bases between. Germline lookup yields CDR1 SQVTM and CDR2 ANQGSEA. This CDR3 region has 11 residues.